This TCR beta chain came from a study of T-cell memory formation after mild COVID-19. MiXCR was run by TCRdb on the 5' RACE reads, yielding one entry per CDR3 protein. Of hundreds of thousands of distinct CDR3 sequences detected, 15% to 20% appear once; the ten largest clones hold roughly an eighth. This clonotype was seen a few times. Trimming left V 4 bases short and J 2 bases short, with 9 bases between. The CDR3 runs 15 residues. This chain links TRBV12-3 or TRBV12-4 with TRBJ2-6; D gene ambiguous. The specimen sequenced was PBMCs or a T cell subset sorted from them (not recorded which). The receptor comes from an adult woman who had mild COVID-19 (a few samples of this study predate the infection). Cell type and time point are not known. CDR3 in DNA: TGTGCCAGCAGTTACTCAGCCCCTGGGGCCAACGTCCTGACTTTC. It encodes CASSYSAPGANVLTF.